Below, one TCR beta chain is given with its context. Its antigen is currently unknown. The CDR3 covers 14 residues. Germline values: CDR1 MDHEN, CDR2 SYDVKM. The trim removed 6 bases at V and 3 bases at J, leaving 7 bases unmatched. The data are from a study of T cells in tuberculosis. Looking at the study overall: This South African cohort compared adolescents with or without latent tuberculosis against adults with active tuberculosis.

Data came from immunoSEQ multiplex PCR; TCRdb stores just in-frame clones and leaves some out. The sample carries 35,000 to 40,000 clones, 90% to 95% recorded once. Tuberculin skin test and IGRA determined adolescents' latent tuberculosis status at entry. Overall study findings and caveats: Active tuberculosis alpha repertoires lay closer to GMM-specific TCRs than controls'.

V usage is TRBV28 and J usage is TRBJ2-7; 8 nucleotides agree with TRBD2. Source material: PBMCs. The sequence came from a donor aged 10-30 years with latent tuberculosis or without tuberculosis infection. Some clones in this sample may be carry-over from other donors' samples. Here the CDR3 reads CASSPGGVVYEQYV. CDR3 nucleotide sequence: TGTGCCAGCAGCCCCGGGGGGGTCGTCTACGAGCAGTACGTC.